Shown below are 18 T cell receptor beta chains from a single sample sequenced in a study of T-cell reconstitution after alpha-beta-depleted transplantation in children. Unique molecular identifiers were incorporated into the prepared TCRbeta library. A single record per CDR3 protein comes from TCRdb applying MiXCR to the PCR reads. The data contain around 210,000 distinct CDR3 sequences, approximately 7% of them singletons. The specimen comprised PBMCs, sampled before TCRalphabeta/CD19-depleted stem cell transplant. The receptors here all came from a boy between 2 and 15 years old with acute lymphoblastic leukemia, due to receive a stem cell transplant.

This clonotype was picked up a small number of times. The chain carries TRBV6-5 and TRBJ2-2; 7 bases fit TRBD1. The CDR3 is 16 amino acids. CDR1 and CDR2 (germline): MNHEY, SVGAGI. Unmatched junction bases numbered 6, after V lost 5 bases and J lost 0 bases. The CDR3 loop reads CASSNPGQPNTGELFF. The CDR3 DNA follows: TGTGCCAGCAGTAACCCGGGACAGCCGAACACCGGGGAGCTGTTTTTT.

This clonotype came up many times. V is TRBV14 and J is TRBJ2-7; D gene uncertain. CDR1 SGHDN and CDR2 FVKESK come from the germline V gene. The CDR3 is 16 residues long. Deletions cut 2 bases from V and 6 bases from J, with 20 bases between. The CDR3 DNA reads TGTGCCAGCAGCCAACATCCCGAAGGGTATCTTGGCGAGCAGTACTTC. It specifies CASSQHPEGYLGEQYF.

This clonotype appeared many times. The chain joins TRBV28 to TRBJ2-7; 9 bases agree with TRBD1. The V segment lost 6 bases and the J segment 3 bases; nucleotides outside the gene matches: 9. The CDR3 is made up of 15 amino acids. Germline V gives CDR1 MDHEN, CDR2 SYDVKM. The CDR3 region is CASRAGTGSRYEQYF. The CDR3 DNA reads TGTGCCAGCAGGGCCGGGACAGGGTCGCGCTACGAGCAGTACTTC.

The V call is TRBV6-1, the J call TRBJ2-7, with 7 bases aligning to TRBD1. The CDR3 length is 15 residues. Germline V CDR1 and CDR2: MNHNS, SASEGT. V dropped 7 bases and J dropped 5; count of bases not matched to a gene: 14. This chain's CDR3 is CASTTNRGSTNEQYF. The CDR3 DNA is TGTGCCAGCACCACGAACAGGGGTTCAACAAACGAGCAGTACTTC.

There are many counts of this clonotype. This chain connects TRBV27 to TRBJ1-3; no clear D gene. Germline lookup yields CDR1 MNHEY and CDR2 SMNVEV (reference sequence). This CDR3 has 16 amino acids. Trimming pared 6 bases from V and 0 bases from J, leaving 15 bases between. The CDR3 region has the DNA TGTGCCAGCAGCCTGACGCCCGGGAGCTCTGGAAACACCATATATTTT. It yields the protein CASSLTPGSSGNTIYF.

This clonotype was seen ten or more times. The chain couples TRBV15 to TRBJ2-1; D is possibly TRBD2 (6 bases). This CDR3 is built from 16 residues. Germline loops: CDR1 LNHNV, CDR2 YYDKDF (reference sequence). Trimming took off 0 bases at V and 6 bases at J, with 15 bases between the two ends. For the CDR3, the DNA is TGTGCCACCAGCAGAGATCGCGGAGGGTATTTCAATGAGCAGTTCTTC. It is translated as CATSRDRGGYFNEQFF.

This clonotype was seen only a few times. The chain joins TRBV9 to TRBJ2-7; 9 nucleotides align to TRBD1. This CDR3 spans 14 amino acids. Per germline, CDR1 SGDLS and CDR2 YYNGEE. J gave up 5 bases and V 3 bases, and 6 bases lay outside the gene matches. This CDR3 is CASSAGTGRDEQYF. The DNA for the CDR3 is TGTGCCAGCAGCGCTGGGACAGGGAGGGACGAGCAGTACTTC.

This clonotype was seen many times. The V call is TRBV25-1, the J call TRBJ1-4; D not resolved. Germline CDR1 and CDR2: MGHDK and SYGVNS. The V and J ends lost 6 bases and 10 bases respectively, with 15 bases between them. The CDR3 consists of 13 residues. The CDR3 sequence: CASSPLVAAKLFF. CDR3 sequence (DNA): TGTGCCAGCAGCCCATTAGTCGCGGCAAAACTGTTTTTT.

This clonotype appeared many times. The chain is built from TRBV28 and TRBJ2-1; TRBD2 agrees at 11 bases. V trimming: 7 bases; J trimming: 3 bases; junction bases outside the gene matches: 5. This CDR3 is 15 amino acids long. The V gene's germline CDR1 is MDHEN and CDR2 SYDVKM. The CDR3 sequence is CASTRLAGHYNEQFF. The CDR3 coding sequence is TGTGCCAGCACCAGACTAGCGGGGCACTACAATGAGCAGTTCTTC.

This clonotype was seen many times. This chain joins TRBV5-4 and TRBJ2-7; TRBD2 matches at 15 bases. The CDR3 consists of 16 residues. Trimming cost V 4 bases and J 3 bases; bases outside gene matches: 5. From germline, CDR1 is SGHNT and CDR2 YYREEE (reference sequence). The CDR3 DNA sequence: TGTGCCAGCAGCGGGGGACTAGCGGGGGGAATCTACGAGCAGTACTTC. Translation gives CASSGGLAGGIYEQYF.

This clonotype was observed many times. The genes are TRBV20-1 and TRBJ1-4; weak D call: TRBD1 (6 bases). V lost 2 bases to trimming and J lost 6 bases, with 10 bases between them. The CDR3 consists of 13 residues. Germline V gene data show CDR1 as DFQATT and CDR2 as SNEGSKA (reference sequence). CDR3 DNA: TGCAGTGCTAGACAGGGGCAGTATGAAAAACTGTTTTTT. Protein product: CSARQGQYEKLFF.

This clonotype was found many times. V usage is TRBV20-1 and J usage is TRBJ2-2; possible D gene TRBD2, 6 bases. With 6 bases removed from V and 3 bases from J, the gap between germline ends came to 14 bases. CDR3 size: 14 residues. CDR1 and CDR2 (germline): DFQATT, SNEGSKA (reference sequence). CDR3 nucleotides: TGCAGTGCAACCGGGACTCTACACACCGGGGAGCTGTTTTTT. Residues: CSATGTLHTGELFF.

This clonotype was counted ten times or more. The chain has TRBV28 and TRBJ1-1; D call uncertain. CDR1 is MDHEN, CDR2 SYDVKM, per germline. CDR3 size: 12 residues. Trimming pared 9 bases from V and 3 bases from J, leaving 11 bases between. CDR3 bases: TGTGCCAGGGAAGGTGGGGACACTGAAGCTTTCTTT. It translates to CAREGGDTEAFF.

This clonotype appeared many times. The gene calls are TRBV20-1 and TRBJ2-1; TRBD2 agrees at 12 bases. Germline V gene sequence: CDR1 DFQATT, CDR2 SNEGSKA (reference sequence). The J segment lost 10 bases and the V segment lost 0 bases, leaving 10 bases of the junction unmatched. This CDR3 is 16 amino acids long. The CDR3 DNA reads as TGCAGTGCTAGAGATTGGACTAGCGGGATCGAATGGGAGCAGTTCTTC. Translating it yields CSARDWTSGIEWEQFF.

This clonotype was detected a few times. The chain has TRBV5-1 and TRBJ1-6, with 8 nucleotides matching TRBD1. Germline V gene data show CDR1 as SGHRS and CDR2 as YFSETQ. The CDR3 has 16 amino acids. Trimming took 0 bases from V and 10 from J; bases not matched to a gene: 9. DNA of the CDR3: TGCGCCAGCAGCTTGGCGGGACCAGGGGGCGACTCACCCCTCCACTTT. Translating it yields CASSLAGPGGDSPLHF.

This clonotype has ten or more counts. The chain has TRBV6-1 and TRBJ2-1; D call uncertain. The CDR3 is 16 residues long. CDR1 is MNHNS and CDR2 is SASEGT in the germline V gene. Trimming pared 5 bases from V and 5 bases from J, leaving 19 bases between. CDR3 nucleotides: TGTGCCAGCAGTAATGACCTGGTGGGGTGGGACAATGAGCAGTTCTTC. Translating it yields CASSNDLVGWDNEQFF.

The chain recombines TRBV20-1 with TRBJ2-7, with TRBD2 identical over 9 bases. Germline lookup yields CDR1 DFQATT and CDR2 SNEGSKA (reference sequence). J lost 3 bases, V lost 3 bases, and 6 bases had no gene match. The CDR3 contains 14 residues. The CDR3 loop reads CSASIAGVYYEQYF. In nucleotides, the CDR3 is TGCAGTGCTAGCATAGCGGGAGTCTACTACGAGCAGTACTTC.

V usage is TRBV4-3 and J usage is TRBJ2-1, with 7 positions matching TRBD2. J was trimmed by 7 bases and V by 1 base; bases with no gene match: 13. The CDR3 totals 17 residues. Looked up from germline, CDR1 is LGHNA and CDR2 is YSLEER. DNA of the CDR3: TGCGCCAGCAGCCAAGGGGAGGGACGGGCGCGGATGAATGAGCAGTTCTTC. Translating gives CASSQGEGRARMNEQFF.